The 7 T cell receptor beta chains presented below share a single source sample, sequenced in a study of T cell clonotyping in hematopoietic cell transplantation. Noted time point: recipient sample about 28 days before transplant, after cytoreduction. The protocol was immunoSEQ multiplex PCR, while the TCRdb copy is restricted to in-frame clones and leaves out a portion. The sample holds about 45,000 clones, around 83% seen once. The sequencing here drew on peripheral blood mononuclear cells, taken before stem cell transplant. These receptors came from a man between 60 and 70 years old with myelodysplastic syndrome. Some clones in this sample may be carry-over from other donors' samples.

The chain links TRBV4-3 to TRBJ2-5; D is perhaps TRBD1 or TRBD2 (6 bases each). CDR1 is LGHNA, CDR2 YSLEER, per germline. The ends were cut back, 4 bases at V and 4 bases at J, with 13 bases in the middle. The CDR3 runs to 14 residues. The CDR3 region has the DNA TGCGCCAGCAGCCTGGGGGGCCGCGCAGAGACCCAGTACTTC. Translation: CASSLGGRAETQYF.

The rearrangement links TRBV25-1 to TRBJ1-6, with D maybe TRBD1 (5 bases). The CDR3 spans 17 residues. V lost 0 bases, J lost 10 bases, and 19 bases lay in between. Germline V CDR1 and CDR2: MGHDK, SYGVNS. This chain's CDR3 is CASSEYSAGVGGSPLHF. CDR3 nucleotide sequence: TGTGCCAGCAGTGAATATAGTGCTGGGGTCGGGGGGTCACCCCTCCACTTT.

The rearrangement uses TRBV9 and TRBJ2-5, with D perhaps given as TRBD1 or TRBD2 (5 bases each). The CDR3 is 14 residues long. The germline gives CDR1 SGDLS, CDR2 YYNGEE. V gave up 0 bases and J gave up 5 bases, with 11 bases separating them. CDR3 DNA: TGTGCCAGCAGCGTAGGGGGGTATGGGGAGACCCAGTACTTC. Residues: CASSVGGYGETQYF.

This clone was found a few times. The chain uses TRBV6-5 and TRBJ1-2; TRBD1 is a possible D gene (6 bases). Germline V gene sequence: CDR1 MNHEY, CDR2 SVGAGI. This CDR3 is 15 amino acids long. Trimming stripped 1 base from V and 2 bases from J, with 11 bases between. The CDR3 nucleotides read TGTGCCAGCAGTTACTTCAGGGGCGGGAACTATGGCTACACCTTC. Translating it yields CASSYFRGGNYGYTF.

Here the CDR3 reads CASSVELDYGYTF. CDR3 nucleotide sequence: TGTGCCAGCAGCGTAGAACTTGACTATGGCTACACCTTC. V gene TRBV9 combines with J gene TRBJ1-2, with D unresolved. V lost 0 bases and J lost 3, with 6 bases in between. The CDR3 loop spans 13 amino acids. Germline V gene data show CDR1 as SGDLS and CDR2 as YYNGEE.

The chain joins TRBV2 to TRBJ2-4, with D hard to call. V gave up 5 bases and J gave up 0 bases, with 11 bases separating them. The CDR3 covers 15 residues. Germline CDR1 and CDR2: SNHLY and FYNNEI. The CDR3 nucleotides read TGTGCCAGCAGTCCTCCGGTGGTAGCCAAAAACATTCAGTACTTC. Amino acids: CASSPPVVAKNIQYF. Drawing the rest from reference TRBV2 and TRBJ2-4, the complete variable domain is EPEVTQTPSHQVTQMGQEVILRCVPISNHLYFYWYRQILGQKVEFLVSFYNNEISEKSEIFDDQFSVERPDGSNFTLKIRSTKLEDSAMYFCASSPPVVAKNIQYFGAGTRLSVL.

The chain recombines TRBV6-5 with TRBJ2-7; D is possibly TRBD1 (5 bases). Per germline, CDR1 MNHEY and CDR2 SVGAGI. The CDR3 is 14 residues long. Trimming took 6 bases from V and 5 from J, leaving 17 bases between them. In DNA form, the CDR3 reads TGTGCCAGCAGCAGGACACGGAAGTCCCACGAGCAGTACTTC. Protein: CASSRTRKSHEQYF.